Each of the 25 T cell receptor beta chains below was sequenced from the same sample in a study of molecular identifiers for immune sequencing clone quantification. From the PCR reads, TCRdb called clonotypes with MiXCR, one entry per CDR3 protein. The sample consists of more than 450,000 distinct CDR3 sequences, 25% of them appearing once. The sample consisted of naive CD8+ T cells from blood, with Jurkat cell RNA spiked in. Stated subset: FACS-sorted CD8+CD4-CCR7+CD45RA+ naive T cells. These receptors were obtained from a human donor in good health. Some libraries in this study had Jurkat cell RNA spiked in.

The chain couples TRBV30 to TRBJ2-1; 13 bases line up with TRBD2. The CDR3 runs to 17 residues. Trimming cost V 1 base and J 2 bases; bases outside gene matches: 5. The germline gives CDR1 GTSNPN, CDR2 SVGIG (reference sequence). The CDR3 DNA reads TGTGCCTGGAGTGACCCGGGACTAGCGGGGCCCTACAATGAGCAGTTCTTC. Encoded protein: CAWSDPGLAGPYNEQFF.

The V gene is TRBV19, the J gene TRBJ2-7; TRBD1 is a possible D gene (6 bases). This CDR3 contains 13 residues. V was shortened by 10 bases and J by 3 bases, with 16 bases between the two germline ends. CDR1 and CDR2 from the germline V gene are LNHDA and SQIVND (reference sequence). This CDR3 is CATSETGDYEQYF. CDR3 in DNA: TGTGCCACCTCGGAGACAGGAGACTACGAGCAGTACTTC. The variable domain in full, with the rest retrieved from reference TRBV19 and TRBJ2-7, is DGGITQSPKYLFRKEGQNVTLSCEQNLNHDAMYWYRQDPGQGLRLIYYSQIVNDFQKGDIAEGYSVSREKKESFPLTVTSAQKNPTAFYLCATSETGDYEQYFGPGTRLTVT.

There are a few counts of this clonotype. Being one base from a much bigger clone, this may be a read error. Without the conserved terminal phenylalanine or tryptophan, this CDR3 likely stems from a read error. The chain combines TRBV13 with TRBJ1-1; the D gene is possibly TRBD1 (6 bases). V lost 7 bases and J 0 bases, leaving 12 bases between the germline ends. Germline V CDR1 and CDR2: PRHDT, FYEKMQ (reference sequence). This CDR3 has 14 amino acids. The CDR3 loop reads CASNKGTLNTEAFL. DNA of the CDR3: TGTGCCAGCAATAAGGGGACATTGAACACTGAAGCTTTCCTT.

This clonotype was seen more than once but under ten times. This chain joins TRBV18 and TRBJ1-1; D remains ambiguous. V was cut by 3 bases and J by 10 bases, with 12 bases left in between. Germline V gives CDR1 KGHSH, CDR2 LQKENI. This CDR3 has 12 residues. The DNA for the CDR3 is TGTGCCAGCTCACCCCCGAATGAACCAGCTTTCTTT. Its protein is CASSPPNEPAFF. Together with reference TRBV18 and TRBJ1-1, the CDR3 gives the full variable domain: NAGVMQNPRHLVRRRGQEARLRCSPMKGHSHVYWYRQLPEEGLKFMVYLQKENIIDESGMPKERFSAEFPKEGPSILRIQQVVRGDSAAYFCASSPPNEPAFFGQGTRLTVV.

The table lists this clonotype with a few counts. The CDR3 spells CASSLLALTGTTKGGELFF. For the CDR3, the DNA is TGTGCCAGCAGCTTATTGGCCCTCACCGGGACAACAAAGGGCGGGGAGCTGTTTTTT. The V call is TRBV7-8, the J call TRBJ2-2; possibly TRBD1 for D (6 bases). Germline V gene sequence: CDR1 SGHVS, CDR2 FQNEAQ. Trimming left V 2 bases short and J 7 bases short, with 26 bases between. The CDR3 spans 19 residues.

Turning to this clonotype: The junction shows a germline mismatch at one end, possibly a read error. The V gene is TRBV2, the J gene TRBJ2-7; 10 bases match TRBD2. Germline V gives CDR1 SNHLY, CDR2 FYNNEI. There are 15 residues in the CDR3. The CDR3 DNA follows: TGTGCCAGCAGGGTCAGCGGGAGGGAAACCTACGAGCATTACTTC. It specifies CASRVSGRETYEHYF.

This clonotype was picked up a small number of times. The chain joins TRBV7-9 to TRBJ2-1; D ambiguous. This CDR3 region has 17 residues. V was pared by 0 bases and J by 5 bases, with 17 bases between. CDR1 is SEHNR, CDR2 FQNEAQ, per germline (reference sequence). The CDR3 is CASSLAQTYLSNNEQFF. The CDR3 DNA sequence: TGTGCCAGCAGCTTAGCCCAGACGTACCTATCGAACAATGAGCAGTTCTTC.

The CDR3 nucleotides are TGCAGTGCTAGGGAAATTGCGGGACGTTTTTTAGGAGAGACCCAGTACTTC. It translates to CSAREIAGRFLGETQYF. This sequence joins TRBV20-1 and TRBJ2-5, with a tentative D call TRBD2 (6 bases). The CDR3 loop spans 17 amino acids. Between the trimmed V and J ends, which lost 3 bases and 4 bases, there was a span of 24 bases. Germline CDR1 reads DFQATT; CDR2 reads SNEGSKA (reference sequence).

The table lists this clonotype with many counts. This CDR3 reads CASSFGNEQFF. Here the CDR3 DNA reads TGTGCCAGCAGCTTCGGCAATGAGCAGTTCTTC. This chain joins TRBV12-3 or TRBV12-4 and TRBJ2-1; no definite D call. Trimming shortened V by 6 bases and J by 6 bases, and 6 bases separated the two germline ends. The length of the CDR3 is 11 residues.

V is TRBV29-1 and J is TRBJ2-7; 11 nucleotides match TRBD2. CDR3 length equals 14 residues. Germline V gene data show CDR1 as SQVTM and CDR2 as ANQGSEA. V lost 6 bases and J lost 1; bases outside the gene matches: 5. For the CDR3, the DNA is TGCAGCGTCGGTACTAGCGGGGGATCCTACGAGCAGTACTTC. This encodes CSVGTSGGSYEQYF.

The J gene is TRBJ2-1, the V gene TRBV10-3, with 7 bases that match TRBD2. V trimming: 9 bases; J trimming: 3 bases; junction bases outside the gene matches: 8. CDR3 length equals 14 residues. Germline V gene sequence: CDR1 ENHRY, CDR2 SYGVKD. Here the CDR3 DNA reads TGTGCCATTTCGAGGGGCGGGAGCTACAATGAGCAGTTCTTC. Its translation is CAISRGGSYNEQFF.

This clonotype was detected ten times or more. The V call is TRBV4-1, the J call TRBJ1-5; no definite D call. V was clipped by 3 bases and J by 4 bases, with 7 bases between them. Germline CDR1 MGHRA, CDR2 YSYEKL. The CDR3 is 13 amino acids. Written as DNA, the CDR3 is TGCGCCAGCAGCCATGACACAAATCAGCCCCAGCATTTT. Translated: CASSHDTNQPQHF.

This clonotype was observed a few times. The V gene is TRBV20-1, the J gene TRBJ2-1, with TRBD2 matching over 13 bases. Trimming at V came to 5 bases and at J to 2 bases, leaving 9 bases not matched to a gene. The CDR3 sequence is 17 residues long. CDR1 and CDR2 from the germline V gene are DFQATT and SNEGSKA (reference sequence). This chain's CDR3 is CSASGTSGIVPYNEQFF. In nucleotides, the CDR3 is TGCAGTGCTTCCGGGACTAGCGGGATTGTCCCCTACAATGAGCAGTTCTTC.

This clonotype was detected ten times or more. The V and J genes are TRBV2 and TRBJ1-1, with D uncertain. The V gene lost 1 base and the J gene lost 11 bases, with 8 bases spanning the gap. This CDR3 comprises 11 residues. Germline CDR1 and CDR2: SNHLY and FYNNEI. The CDR3 sequence: CASSEGQRAFF. The CDR3 nucleotides read TGTGCCAGCAGTGAAGGGCAGCGGGCTTTCTTT.

In this sample, this clonotype turned up a few times. This rearrangement joins TRBV29-1 to TRBJ2-3, with 13 bases that match TRBD2. Germline trimming cut 2 bases from V and 5 bases from J; bases unmatched to any gene: 4. The CDR3 has 15 residues. Germline CDR1 is SQVTM and CDR2 is ANQGSEA. The CDR3 here is CSVELTSGGIDTQYF. CDR3 sequence (DNA): TGCAGCGTTGAATTGACTAGCGGGGGGATAGATACGCAGTATTTT.

This clonotype was counted between two and nine times. J is TRBJ2-7 and V is TRBV6-5; D gene unclear. Trimming stripped 2 bases from V and 2 bases from J, with 7 bases between. The CDR3 has 13 residues. Looked up from germline, CDR1 is MNHEY and CDR2 is SVGAGI. In DNA form, the CDR3 reads TGTGCCAGCAGTTACGCAGAAGCCTACGAGCAGTACTTC. Amino acid sequence: CASSYAEAYEQYF.

With regard to this clonotype: A much larger clone differs from this one at a single base, so this may be a read error. The rearrangement links TRBV7-8 to TRBJ1-4; D unresolved. CDR3 length: 15 residues. Germline values: CDR1 SGHVS, CDR2 FQNEAQ. Trimming pared 5 bases from V and 10 bases from J, leaving 20 bases between. Here the CDR3 DNA reads TGTGCCAGCAGCCTGGCGGGTCCCGAGGACGTAAAACTGTTTTTT. Residues: CASSLAGPEDVKLFF.

V gene TRBV4-3 combines with J gene TRBJ1-2, with D possibly being TRBD1 (6 bases). The V end lost 4 bases, the J end lost 2 bases, and 14 bases lay between the germline ends. Germline CDR1 LGHNA, CDR2 YSLEER. The CDR3 is 15 residues long. CDR3 coding DNA: TGCGCCAGCAGCCCTCTTTCAGGGGTGAACTATGGCTACACCTTC. This gives the protein CASSPLSGVNYGYTF.

In this sample, this clonotype turned up many times. The chain carries TRBV5-6 and TRBJ1-1; 9 nucleotides align to TRBD1. The CDR3 contains 13 residues. With V trimmed by 4 bases and J by 4 bases, 2 bases remained unmatched. CDR1 is SGHDT and CDR2 is YYEEEE in the germline V gene. The CDR3, as DNA: TGTGCCAGCAGCATGGGACAGGGCACTGAAGCTTTCTTT. It codes for CASSMGQGTEAFF.

This clonotype has at least ten counts. The chain couples TRBV29-1 to TRBJ2-6; D gene ambiguous. Per germline, CDR1 SQVTM and CDR2 ANQGSEA. Trimming shortened V by 6 bases and J by 4 bases, and 10 bases separated the two germline ends. The CDR3 loop spans 13 amino acids. DNA of the CDR3: TGCAGCGTCGTGTCATTAGGGGCCAACGTCCTGACTTTC. This gives the protein CSVVSLGANVLTF.

This clonotype occurred once. This may come from a read error, since a much larger clone is one base off. This chain connects TRBV3-1 to TRBJ2-5, with D uncertain. The CDR3 sequence is 14 residues long. Germline-derived CDR1 and CDR2 are LGHDT and YNNKEL (reference sequence). The chain's CDR3 is CASSQGLYQEPQYF. Here the CDR3 DNA reads TGTGCCAGCAGCCAAGGACTGTACCAAGAGCCCCAGTACTTC.

The rearrangement uses TRBV30 and TRBJ2-7; no firm D call. Germline CDR1 is GTSNPN and CDR2 is SVGIG (reference sequence). This CDR3 contains 15 residues. V shed 0 bases and J shed 4 bases, with 16 bases lying between them. The CDR3 sequence is CAWSVITSELYEQYF. The CDR3 DNA follows: TGTGCCTGGAGTGTAATTACCAGCGAACTTTACGAGCAGTACTTC.

In regard to this clonotype: One end of the junction varies from germline; a read error may be responsible. The J gene is TRBJ2-7, the V gene TRBV5-6; D perhaps matches TRBD1 (5 bases). The length of the CDR3 is 14 residues. The germline CDR1 and CDR2 sequences are SGHDT and YYEEEE. The CDR3 DNA sequence: TGTGCCAGCAGCTTGGTAAGGGGAAGGAACGAGCAGTGCTTC. This sequence encodes CASSLVRGRNEQCF.

Here the CDR3 reads CASSPSTMNTEAFF. The CDR3, as DNA: TGTGCCAGCAGCCCCAGTACGATGAACACTGAAGCTTTCTTT. V gene TRBV7-9 combines with J gene TRBJ1-1; D unclear. CDR1 is SEHNR, CDR2 FQNEAQ, per germline (reference sequence). CDR3 length: 14 amino acids. V was cut by 5 bases and J by 0 bases, with 10 bases left in between. The whole variable domain, filled in from reference TRBV7-9 and TRBJ1-1, reads DTGVSQNPRHKITKRGQNVTFRCDPISEHNRLYWYRQTLGQGPEFLTYFQNEAQLEKSRLLSDRFSAERPKGSFSTLEIQRTEQGDSAMYLCASSPSTMNTEAFFGQGTRLTVV.

This clonotype showed up just a few times. This chain uses TRBV4-3 with TRBJ2-7; D is possibly TRBD1 (5 bases). In germline, CDR1 is LGHNA, CDR2 YSLEER. Trimming pared 0 bases from V and 4 bases from J, leaving 13 bases between. The CDR3 contains 15 residues. The DNA for the CDR3 is TGCGCCAGCAGCCAAGAGAACAACAGGAATTACGAGCAGTACTTC. Its protein product is CASSQENNRNYEQYF.